The 27 T cell receptor beta chains listed next were all sequenced from one sample in a study of T cells in women clearing cervical HPV infection. Profiled with immunoSEQ multiplex PCR; TCRdb holds only in-frame clones, not every one. Here the sample table reports around 22,000 clones. The sample consisted of blood buffy coat. The source of these receptors is a woman between 18 and 70 years old with a cervical HPV16 infection that either progressed to CIN3+ or cleared (not recorded which).

Turning to this clone: The CDR3 end falls 3 residues outside the read, so it is completed with the germline J gene. The chain couples TRBV4-1 to TRBJ2-7; 9 positions agree with TRBD2. The CDR3 is made up of 15 amino acids. The V gene's germline CDR1 is MGHRA and CDR2 YSYEKL. Trimming at V came to 3 bases and at J to 2 bases, leaving 5 bases not matched to a gene. The covered CDR3 bases are TGCGCCAGCAGCCAGATTAGCGGGGGACCCTACGAG. Protein sequence: CASSQISGGPYE. The whole CDR3 sequence is CASSQISGGPYEQYF.

Regarding this clone: The read stops 3 residues short of the end of the CDR3; the missing end is completed from the germline J gene. The rearrangement joins TRBV5-5 to TRBJ1-1; 7 nucleotides match TRBD1. The CDR3 runs 15 residues. With V trimmed by 3 bases and J by 3 bases, 8 bases remained unmatched. Germline lookup yields CDR1 SGHKS and CDR2 YYEKEE (reference sequence). The chain's CDR3 is CASSSATGMHTEAFF. The part of the CDR3 DNA that was read is TGTGCCAGCAGCTCTGCGACAGGGATGCACACTGAA.

As to this clone: The read halts 3 residues ahead of the CDR3 end, with the missing end drawn from the germline J gene. V is TRBV6-4 and J is TRBJ1-1; weak D call: TRBD1 (5 bases). This CDR3 has 16 amino acids. Germline values: CDR1 MRHNA, CDR2 SNTAGT. V was clipped by 0 bases and J by 5 bases, with 16 bases between them. The CDR3 reads CASSDSADRGYTEAFF. The sequenced CDR3 bases are TGTGCCAGCAGTGACTCGGCCGATAGGGGATATACTGAA.

About this clone: The missing CDR3 end, 3 residues past where the read stops, is filled in from the germline J gene. This chain joins TRBV6-1 and TRBJ1-2; 7 positions agree with TRBD1. Germline lookup yields CDR1 MNHNS and CDR2 SASEGT. The CDR3 runs 13 residues. The CDR3 spells CASSEKTGYDYTF. CDR3 DNA (partial): TGTGCCAGCAGTGAAAAGACAGGGTACGAC.

To note about this clone: The CDR3 goes on 3 residues after the read ends, and that part is filled in from the germline J gene. The chain carries TRBV5-1 and TRBJ1-2, with TRBD1 matching 10 bases. The germline V gene has CDR1 SGHRS and CDR2 YFSETQ. The CDR3 extends over 16 amino acids. The sequenced part of the CDR3 DNA is TGCGCCAGCAGCCCACCGATTACGGGACAGGGGAACCAC. Protein: CASSPPITGQGNH. The entire CDR3 sequence reads CASSPPITGQGNHYTF.

With respect to this clone: Read data end 3 residues before the CDR3 end; the end is taken from the germline J gene. The V call is TRBV30, the J call TRBJ1-2, with D possibly being TRBD1 (6 bases). Germline values: CDR1 GTSNPN, CDR2 SVGIG (reference sequence). The CDR3 spans 14 residues. CDR3 residues: CAWRTGQFINDYTF. CDR3 DNA (partial): TGTGCCTGGAGAACAGGGCAGTTCATCAATGAC.

Concerning this clone: Sequencing ends 3 residues short of the CDR3 end; the germline J gene provides the rest. The J gene is TRBJ1-1, the V gene TRBV18; the match to TRBD1 covers 8 bases. Per the germline V gene, CDR1 is KGHSH and CDR2 is LQKENI. The V segment lost 10 bases and the J segment 2 bases; nucleotides outside the gene matches: 6. The CDR3 covers 13 residues. The CDR3 bases that were read are TGTGCCACATCGACAGGGGACAACACTGAA. Translated: CATSTGDNTE. The full-length CDR3 reads as CATSTGDNTEAFF.

As to this clone: The sequence runs out 3 residues before the end of the CDR3; the remainder is reconstructed from the germline J gene. V gene TRBV5-4 combines with J gene TRBJ1-4; D is possibly TRBD1 (6 bases). This CDR3 has 15 residues. Germline CDR1 and CDR2: SGHNT and YYREEE (reference sequence). CDR3 DNA, as far as it was read: TGTGCCAGCAGCGCCTCGGGAGCAGGGGAGAGGAAA. Translation gives CASSASGAGERK. The CDR3 in its entirety is CASSASGAGERKLFF. The variable domain in full, completed from reference TRBV5-4 and TRBJ1-4, reads ETGVTQSPTHLIKTRGQQVTLRCSSQSGHNTVSWYQQALGQGPQFIFQYYREEENGRGNFPPRFSGLQFPNYSSELNVNALELDDSALYLCASSASGAGERKLFFGSGTQLSVL.

In regard to this clone: The sequenced fragment ends 3 residues before the CDR3 boundary, so the rest is inferred from the germline J gene. J is TRBJ1-1 and V is TRBV7-9; 9 bases agree with TRBD1. Germline V CDR1 and CDR2: SEHNR, FQNEAQ (reference sequence). CDR3 length: 14 amino acids. Germline trimming cut 1 base from V and 4 bases from J; bases unmatched to any gene: 1. The part of the CDR3 DNA that was read is TGTGCCAGCAGCTTAGGGGGACAGGGCACTGAA. Its protein product is CASSLGGQGTE. The whole CDR3 sequence is CASSLGGQGTEAFF.

Points on this clone: The sequenced fragment ends 3 residues before the CDR3 boundary, so the rest is inferred from the germline J gene. The gene calls are TRBV5-1 and TRBJ1-1; D is perhaps TRBD1 (6 bases). Germline CDR1 SGHRS, CDR2 YFSETQ. The V end lost 5 bases, the J end lost 7 bases, and 21 bases lay between the germline ends. This CDR3 region has 15 residues. CDR3 DNA, as far as it was read: TGCGCCAGCAGAAAATCGACAGGAGCGGATGGTGAA. It specifies CASRKSTGADGE. The CDR3, in full, reads CASRKSTGADGEAFF. Full variable domain (remainder filled in from reference TRBV5-1 and TRBJ1-1): KAGVTQTPRYLIKTRGQQVTLSCSPISGHRSVSWYQQTPGQGLQFLFEYFSETQRNKGNFPGRFSGRQFSNSRSEMNVSTLELGDSALYLCASRKSTGADGEAFFGQGTRLTVV.

This clone is deemed medium-sized (0.01 to 0.1%) by its frequency. The CDR3 end lies 3 residues beyond the end of the read and is filled in from the germline J gene. The chain uses TRBV7-2 and TRBJ2-7; TRBD2 matches 8 bases. Germline lookup yields CDR1 SGHTA and CDR2 FQGNSA. The junction had 8 bases not matched to a gene; V was cut back by 8 bases and J by 5 bases. The CDR3 spans 13 residues. The covered CDR3 bases are TGTGCCAGCGGAACGGGACTAGTTAACGAG. Encoded protein: CASGTGLVNE. The CDR3 in full is CASGTGLVNEQYF.

As regards this clone: The read gets to within 3 residues of the CDR3 end, and the germline J gene fills in the rest. The chain couples TRBV4-1 to TRBJ1-5; D not resolved. Trimming took 1 base from V and 6 from J, leaving 4 bases between them. Germline V gene sequence: CDR1 MGHRA, CDR2 YSYEKL. The CDR3 runs to 12 residues. This CDR3 is CASSQAGQPQHF. The CDR3 DNA, read in part, is TGCGCCAGCAGCCAAGCGGGTCAGCCC.

Worth noting for this clone: The CDR3 extends 3 residues past the end of the read, so its final part is completed from the germline J gene. The V and J genes are TRBV27 and TRBJ2-7; TRBD1 is a possible D gene (6 bases). Trimming took off 5 bases at V and 3 bases at J, with 23 bases between the two ends. Germline values: CDR1 MNHEY, CDR2 SMNVEV (reference sequence). CDR3 length: 17 amino acids. The CDR3 spells CASSPKAGTSHFYEQYF. The sequenced part of the CDR3 DNA is TGTGCCAGCAGTCCAAAAGCCGGGACATCTCATTTCTACGAG.

As concerns this clone: The CDR3 end falls 3 residues outside the read, so it is completed with the germline J gene. The chain is built from TRBV7-8 and TRBJ1-1; the match to TRBD1 covers 9 bases. CDR1 and CDR2 (germline): SGHVS, FQNEAQ. The junction had 1 base not matched to a gene; V was cut back by 1 base and J by 4 bases. The length of the CDR3 is 14 residues. The CDR3 DNA, read in part, is TGTGCCAGCAGCTTAGTACAGGGGGCCACTGAA. Amino acid sequence: CASSLVQGATE. The whole CDR3 sequence is CASSLVQGATEAFF.

Note on this clone: The read ends 3 residues shy of where the CDR3 ends; the end is completed using the germline J gene. The chain carries TRBV13 and TRBJ1-2; D unclear. Trimming removed 6 bases from V and 5 bases from J, with 16 bases in between. This CDR3 has 14 amino acids. CDR1 is PRHDT and CDR2 is FYEKMQ in the germline V gene (reference sequence). CDR3 sequence: CASRELGSGYGYTF. The sequenced part of the CDR3 DNA is TGTGCCAGCAGAGAATTGGGGAGCGGGTATGGC.

As for this clone: The read is 3 residues too short to cover the CDR3 end, so that end is filled in from the germline J gene. The chain joins TRBV28 to TRBJ1-4; the D is unclear. Germline V gene data show CDR1 as MDHEN and CDR2 as SYDVKM. The CDR3 totals 11 residues. The ends were cut back, 6 bases at V and 8 bases at J, with 7 bases in the middle. CDR3 DNA, as far as it was read: TGTGCCAGCAGCCCACGGGAAAAA. It is translated as CASSPREK. The entire CDR3 is CASSPREKLFF.

On this clone: The CDR3 end lies 3 residues beyond the end of the read and is filled in from the germline J gene. This chain links TRBV2 with TRBJ2-1; 8 nucleotides align to TRBD1. Germline loops: CDR1 SNHLY, CDR2 FYNNEI. CDR3 size: 15 residues. The ends lost 8 bases at V and 4 bases at J; junction bases unmatched: 10. The CDR3 loop reads CASRLDRVVYNEQFF. CDR3 DNA, as far as it was read: TGTGCCAGCCGATTGGACAGGGTGGTTTACAATGAG.

Remarks on this clone: The read stops 3 residues short of the end of the CDR3; the missing end is completed from the germline J gene. The chain employs TRBV28 and TRBJ2-5; 13 nucleotides agree with TRBD2. CDR3 length equals 16 residues. The germline V gene encodes CDR1 MDHEN and CDR2 SYDVKM. Trimming removed 5 bases from V and 0 bases from J; junction bases left unmatched: 3. CDR3 bases read: TGTGCCAGCAGTCTACTAGCGGGGGGGGACCAAGAGACC. This sequence encodes CASSLLAGGDQET. The whole CDR3 protein reads CASSLLAGGDQETQYF.

In the case of this clone: The CDR3 is cut off 3 residues early in the read; its end comes from the germline J gene. The chain employs TRBV19 and TRBJ2-7, with 8 bases lining up with TRBD1. After removal of 5 bases from V and 0 bases from J, the junction contained 3 bases not matched to a gene. Germline CDR1 reads LNHDA; CDR2 reads SQIVND (reference sequence). There are 14 residues in the CDR3. The sequenced CDR3 bases are TGTGCCAGTAGTCGACAGGGGAGCTCCTACGAG. As protein: CASSRQGSSYE. In full, the CDR3 reads CASSRQGSSYEQYF.

Remarks on this clone: The CDR3 end falls 3 residues outside the read, so it is completed with the germline J gene. The chain uses TRBV12-3 or TRBV12-4 and TRBJ1-6; TRBD1 aligns across 8 bases. Trimming took 4 bases from V and 7 from J; bases not matched to a gene: 3. This CDR3 has 14 residues. This chain's CDR3 is CASSSDRGNSPLHF. The DNA read from the CDR3 is TGTGCCAGCAGTTCTGACAGGGGCAATTCACCC.

Regarding this clone: Coverage ceases 3 residues before the CDR3 finishes, and the germline J gene fills in the end. The chain uses TRBV19 and TRBJ1-2, with D perhaps TRBD1 (6 bases). Germline CDR1 reads LNHDA; CDR2 reads SQIVND (reference sequence). The CDR3 sequence is 14 residues long. The CDR3 sequence is CASSVRDNLYDYTF. CDR3 DNA (partial): TGTGCCAGTAGTGTACGGGACAACCTCTACGAC.

As concerns this clone: The CDR3 goes on 3 residues after the read ends, and that part is filled in from the germline J gene. This chain links TRBV30 with TRBJ2-3; possibly TRBD2 for D (5 bases). This CDR3 region has 15 residues. Germline-derived CDR1 and CDR2 are GTSNPN and SVGIG (reference sequence). The part of the CDR3 DNA that was read is TGTGCCTGGAGTGTACCGTGGGCGGGCAATCAGCCG. Protein sequence: CAWSVPWAGNQP. The CDR3 as a whole reads CAWSVPWAGNQPQYF.

Points on this clone: The CDR3 is cut off 3 residues early in the read; its end comes from the germline J gene. V gene TRBV4-1 combines with J gene TRBJ2-3, with 12 positions matching TRBD1. Per the germline V gene, CDR1 is MGHRA and CDR2 is YSYEKL. The CDR3 covers 16 residues. The J segment lost 8 bases and the V segment lost 2 bases, leaving 8 bases of the junction unmatched. CDR3 bases read: TGCGCCAGCAGCCAAAGGGGACAGGGGGCAAGTTTTACG. This gives the protein CASSQRGQGASFT. The full CDR3 reads CASSQRGQGASFTQYF.

As concerns this clone: The DNA ends 3 residues before the CDR3 does, and the rest of the CDR3 is filled in from the germline J gene. The chain joins TRBV20-1 to TRBJ2-1, with 12 bases lining up with TRBD2. J was trimmed by 9 bases and V by 5 bases; bases with no gene match: 8. The CDR3 spans 14 residues. CDR1 and CDR2 (germline): DFQATT, SNEGSKA (reference sequence). The CDR3 DNA, read in part, is TGCAGTGCTGGTCTAGCGGGGGGGCCTGTTGAG. Translation gives CSAGLAGGPVE. The full CDR3 protein reads CSAGLAGGPVEQFF.

About this clone itself: The observed sequence ends 3 residues before the CDR3 terminus, with the missing tail filled in from the germline J gene. The gene calls are TRBV5-1 and TRBJ2-3, with D possibly being TRBD1 (6 bases). V lost 4 bases and J lost 3, with 12 bases in between. From germline, CDR1 is SGHRS and CDR2 YFSETQ. CDR3 size: 14 residues. The covered CDR3 bases are TGCGCCAGCAGCCCGAGACAGGCTACAGATACG. Translated: CASSPRQATDT. In full, the CDR3 is CASSPRQATDTQYF.

As for this clone: The read gets to within 3 residues of the CDR3 end, and the germline J gene fills in the rest. This rearrangement joins TRBV20-1 to TRBJ2-2; 8 bases are a match to TRBD1. The CDR3 runs 13 residues. CDR1 and CDR2 from the germline V gene are DFQATT and SNEGSKA (reference sequence). The ends lost 6 bases at V and 7 bases at J; junction bases unmatched: 7. The CDR3 here is CSAPQGAVGELFF. CDR3 bases read: TGCAGTGCCCCCCAGGGGGCTGTCGGGGAG.

Comments on this clone: The read is 3 residues too short to cover the CDR3 end, so that end is filled in from the germline J gene. The rearrangement links TRBV4-2 to TRBJ2-3; 14 nucleotides match TRBD2. The J segment lost 4 bases and the V segment lost 3 bases, leaving 6 bases of the junction unmatched. CDR1 and CDR2 (germline): LGHNA, YNFKEQ. The CDR3 contains 17 residues. Here the CDR3 reads CASSHGGTSGGPDTQYF. The part of the CDR3 DNA that was read is TGTGCCAGCAGCCACGGAGGGACTAGCGGGGGACCAGATACG.